This passage covers 30 T cell receptor beta chains from one sample sequenced in a study of T cells after yellow fever vaccination. Each CDR3 protein is one row after TCRdb ran MiXCR on the 5' RACE reads. The table has 200,000 to 300,000 distinct CDR3 sequences, about 3.7% seen once. Specimen: PBMCs, collected 15 days after the yellow fever booster vaccination. These receptors all come from a man younger than 35 who received the YFV17D yellow fever vaccine.

This clonotype appeared many times. A read error may account for a junction end that differs from germline. The chain uses TRBV10-3 and TRBJ2-3, with 8 bases lining up with TRBD2. This CDR3 spans 16 amino acids. Germline V gene data show CDR1 as ENHRY and CDR2 as SYGVKD. The CDR3 DNA is TGTGCCATCAGTGAGTCGATGCGGGGAGCGGGGGCCCCGACCGATTTT. It encodes CAISESMRGAGAPTDF.

This clonotype occurred many times. This chain connects TRBV18 to TRBJ1-6; D ambiguous. CDR3 length: 17 amino acids. Germline V gene lookup returns CDR1 KGHSH and CDR2 LQKENI. Trimming removed 3 bases at V and 0 bases at J, with 12 bases between. The DNA of the CDR3 is TGTGCCAGCTCACCGGGAGTCGACGGCTCCTATAATTCACCCCTCCACTTT. This translates into CASSPGVDGSYNSPLHF.

This clonotype was detected ten times or more. The J gene is TRBJ1-1, the V gene TRBV12-3 or TRBV12-4, with a weak D call TRBD1 (5 bases). This CDR3 is built from 14 residues. Trimming cost V 0 bases and J 5 bases, with 10 bases left between them. In nucleotides, the CDR3 is TGTGCCAGCAGTTTAGCAGGGGCAGGGACTGAAGCTTTCTTT. Protein product: CASSLAGAGTEAFF.

In this sample, this clonotype turned up many times. CDR3 sequence: CSARDHGQGITEAFF. In nucleotides, the CDR3 is TGCAGTGCTAGAGATCATGGGCAGGGCATCACTGAAGCTTTCTTT. This sequence joins TRBV20-1 and TRBJ1-1; D possibly corresponds to TRBD1 (5 bases). This CDR3 has 15 residues. Germline V CDR1 and CDR2: DFQATT, SNEGSKA (reference sequence). V dropped 0 bases and J dropped 4 bases, with 15 bases sitting between them.

Relative to its sample, this clonotype is medium-sized. The chain recombines TRBV7-2 with TRBJ1-2; 9 nucleotides line up with TRBD1. CDR1 and CDR2 from the germline V gene are SGHTA and FQGNSA. The V segment lost 2 bases and the J segment 4 bases; nucleotides outside the gene matches: 2. This CDR3 is 14 amino acids long. CDR3 sequence reads: CASSLPTGGYGYTF. The CDR3 DNA reads TGTGCCAGCAGCTTACCGACAGGGGGCTATGGCTACACCTTC.

The V call is TRBV5-1, the J call TRBJ2-3; D is undetermined. CDR3 size: 13 residues. The V gene's germline CDR1 is SGHRS and CDR2 YFSETQ. Trimming removed 10 bases at V and 6 bases at J, with 18 bases between. CDR3 bases: TGCGCCGGACGACCCTCAGTTGGGGATACGCAGTATTTT. Translation: CAGRPSVGDTQYF.

In its sample, this clonotype was seen many times. The DNA of the CDR3 is TGTGCCAGCAGCCGAGGGGGACAGGGGTTGGGGGAGACCCAGTACTTC. Residues: CASSRGGQGLGETQYF. J is TRBJ2-5 and V is TRBV7-2; 10 bases align to TRBD1. Per germline, CDR1 SGHTA and CDR2 FQGNSA. CDR3 length: 16 residues. V shed 5 bases, J shed 5 bases, and the junction held 11 bases outside the gene matches.

This clonotype was counted at least ten times. The chain links TRBV5-1 to TRBJ2-1; 16 bases are a match to TRBD2. The trim removed 1 base at V and 8 bases at J, leaving 3 bases unmatched. The CDR3 extends over 16 amino acids. Germline values: CDR1 SGHRS, CDR2 YFSETQ. The CDR3 loop is CASSLTGTSGGDEQFF. In DNA, the CDR3 is TGCGCCAGCAGCTTGACCGGGACTAGCGGGGGGGATGAGCAGTTCTTC.

This clonotype was counted many times. For the CDR3, the DNA is TGCGCCAGCAGCTTGGAACCAGGGGGCCTTTACTACGAGCAGTACTTC. Translated: CASSLEPGGLYYEQYF. This chain links TRBV5-1 with TRBJ2-7, with 8 bases aligning to TRBD1. The CDR3 consists of 16 residues. Germline V lookup: CDR1 SGHRS, CDR2 YFSETQ. V trimming: 0 bases; J trimming: 3 bases; junction bases outside the gene matches: 8.

Many counts were recorded for this clonotype. The chain uses TRBV7-9 and TRBJ2-5; D perhaps matches TRBD1 (5 bases). The V end was cut by 4 bases, the J end by 2 bases, with 11 bases between. This CDR3 is built from 14 residues. Germline assignment: CDR1 SEHNR and CDR2 FQNEAQ (reference sequence). CDR3: CASSSRVPQETQYF. CDR3 DNA sequence: TGTGCCAGCAGCTCCAGGGTTCCACAAGAGACCCAGTACTTC.

This clonotype was detected ten times or more. The V gene is TRBV4-1, the J gene TRBJ2-1; 9 bases agree with TRBD1. Germline CDR1 reads MGHRA; CDR2 reads YSYEKL. Trimming cost V 1 base and J 8 bases; bases outside gene matches: 9. The CDR3 contains 16 residues. Here the CDR3 DNA reads TGCGCCAGCAGCCAAGGACCGGGACAGGGTCACGATGAGCAGTTCTTC. Its translation: CASSQGPGQGHDEQFF.

This clonotype appeared many times. The chain has TRBV18 and TRBJ1-5; TRBD1 matches 9 bases. CDR1 and CDR2 (germline): KGHSH, LQKENI. This CDR3 region has 14 residues. The J segment lost 8 bases and the V segment lost 2 bases, leaving 4 bases of the junction unmatched. CDR3 DNA sequence: TGTGCCAGCTCACCAGGAGGGACAGGGAAGCCCCAGCATTTT. This translates into CASSPGGTGKPQHF.

This clonotype was counted many times. The chain couples TRBV7-3 to TRBJ2-1, with 9 bases aligning to TRBD2. Germline V gene data show CDR1 as SGHTA and CDR2 as FQGTGA. This CDR3 has 15 residues. The V segment lost 5 bases and the J segment 4 bases; nucleotides outside the gene matches: 6. The CDR3 loop reads CASSALAGAYNEQFF. The DNA of the CDR3 is TGTGCCAGCAGCGCGTTAGCGGGGGCTTACAATGAGCAGTTCTTC.

This clonotype was recorded at least ten times. The chain couples TRBV29-1 to TRBJ2-5; 14 bases align to TRBD2. This CDR3 is built from 13 residues. Per the germline V gene, CDR1 is SQVTM and CDR2 is ANQGSEA. The V segment lost 6 bases and the J segment 4 bases; nucleotides outside the gene matches: 1. The chain's CDR3 is CSVGTSGGETQYF. In nucleotides, the CDR3 is TGCAGCGTGGGGACTAGCGGGGGAGAGACCCAGTACTTC.

This clonotype was counted ten times or more. The CDR3 DNA reads TGTGCCAGCAGTTATACAGGGGCTGAGCAGTACGTC. This codes for CASSYTGAEQYV. The genes are TRBV12-3 or TRBV12-4 and TRBJ2-7; 7 bases are shared with TRBD1. V lost 4 bases, J lost 7 bases, and 4 bases stayed unmatched. This CDR3 region has 12 residues.

At least ten counts were recorded for this clonotype. The chain links TRBV6-5 to TRBJ2-1; 9 positions match TRBD1. The V segment lost 7 bases and the J segment 8 bases; nucleotides outside the gene matches: 9. There are 14 residues in the CDR3. The germline gives CDR1 MNHEY, CDR2 SVGAGI. The CDR3 sequence is CASTPGTGFHEQFF. The CDR3 coding sequence is TGTGCCAGCACCCCCGGGACAGGGTTCCATGAGCAGTTCTTC.

Only one count was recorded for this clonotype. This may stem from a read error, because a much larger clone lies one nucleotide away. Given the absence of the conserved phenylalanine or tryptophan at the CDR3 end, a read error is likely. The chain is built from TRBV24-1 and TRBJ2-2, with 7 bases fitting TRBD1. CDR3 size: 16 residues. The junction had 9 bases not matched to a gene; V was cut back by 7 bases and J by 2 bases. CDR1 and CDR2 (germline): KGHDR, SFDVKD. This chain's CDR3 is CATSETGAANTGELFS. CDR3 sequence (DNA): TGTGCCACCAGCGAAACAGGGGCGGCTAACACCGGGGAGCTGTTTTCT.

This clonotype was picked up many times. The chain is built from TRBV7-2 and TRBJ2-3; 14 positions agree with TRBD2. This CDR3 comprises 17 residues. The trim removed 5 bases at V and 6 bases at J, leaving 10 bases unmatched. Germline CDR1 reads SGHTA; CDR2 reads FQGNSA. Written as DNA, the CDR3 is TGTGCCAGCAGCGGACTAGCGGGGGGTAGTCTGCTGGATACGCAGTATTTT. It codes for CASSGLAGGSLLDTQYF.

In its sample, this clonotype was seen a few times. This chain connects TRBV5-1 to TRBJ2-1; 9 positions agree with TRBD1. Germline V gives CDR1 SGHRS, CDR2 YFSETQ. The CDR3 runs to 17 residues. Trimming at V came to 3 bases and at J to 1 base, leaving 8 bases not matched to a gene. CDR3 sequence: CASSWGPQGASYNEQFF. The CDR3 region has the DNA TGCGCCAGCAGCTGGGGACCACAGGGGGCTTCCTACAATGAGCAGTTCTTC. The whole variable domain, remainder taken from reference TRBV5-1 and TRBJ2-1, is KAGVTQTPRYLIKTRGQQVTLSCSPISGHRSVSWYQQTPGQGLQFLFEYFSETQRNKGNFPGRFSGRQFSNSRSEMNVSTLELGDSALYLCASSWGPQGASYNEQFFGPGTRLTVL.

In its sample, this clonotype was seen many times. The chain links TRBV5-1 to TRBJ2-5; 10 nucleotides agree with TRBD2. With V trimmed by 1 base and J by 2 bases, 5 bases remained unmatched. CDR1 SGHRS and CDR2 YFSETQ come from the germline V gene. The CDR3 is 16 residues long. Here the CDR3 reads CASSLSASGGQETQYF. DNA of the CDR3: TGCGCCAGCAGCTTGTCGGCTAGCGGGGGACAAGAGACCCAGTACTTC.

This clonotype was observed many times. The DNA for the CDR3 is TGCAGTGGCCGGAACCCAGTCCTCAATGAGCAGTTCTTC. This gives the protein CSGRNPVLNEQFF. This chain joins TRBV29-1 and TRBJ2-1; D uncertain. From germline, CDR1 is SQVTM and CDR2 ANQGSEA. This CDR3 has 13 residues.

The J gene is TRBJ2-1, the V gene TRBV28; 12 bases match TRBD1. V shed 4 bases and J 6 bases; nucleotides not matched to a gene: 16. The CDR3 has 19 residues. Germline assignment: CDR1 MDHEN and CDR2 SYDVKM. CDR3 bases: TGTGCCAGCAGTTACACTCTCCCTACCGGGACAGGGGGCGGCAATGAGCAGTTCTTC. Translated, it gives CASSYTLPTGTGGGNEQFF. The full variable domain, with the rest looked up from reference TRBV28 and TRBJ2-1, is DVKVTQSSRYLVKRTGEKVFLECVQDMDHENMFWYRQDPGLGLRLIYFSYDVKMKEKGDIPEGYSVSREKKERFSLILESASTNQTSMYLCASSYTLPTGTGGGNEQFFGPGTRLTVL.

This clonotype was detected ten times or more. The chain is built from TRBV5-1 and TRBJ2-3; D might be TRBD1 (7 bases). V gave up 4 bases and J gave up 3 bases, with 12 bases separating them. This CDR3 comprises 14 residues. Germline V gene data show CDR1 as SGHRS and CDR2 as YFSETQ. The CDR3 spells CASSTAGGTDTQYF. CDR3 in DNA: TGCGCCAGCAGCACGGCAGGGGGGACAGATACGCAGTATTTT. Supplemented by reference TRBV5-1 and TRBJ2-3, the full variable domain reads KAGVTQTPRYLIKTRGQQVTLSCSPISGHRSVSWYQQTPGQGLQFLFEYFSETQRNKGNFPGRFSGRQFSNSRSEMNVSTLELGDSALYLCASSTAGGTDTQYFGPGTRLTVL.

This clonotype has ten or more counts. The chain recombines TRBV5-1 with TRBJ2-1; maybe TRBD1 (5 bases). The CDR3 is 16 residues long. Looked up from germline, CDR1 is SGHRS and CDR2 is YFSETQ. V was cut by 0 bases and J by 4 bases, with 14 bases left in between. The CDR3 bases are TGCGCCAGCAGCTTGGGTTGGGGCCCCGGGTACAATGAGCAGTTCTTC. Protein: CASSLGWGPGYNEQFF.

This clonotype was seen ten or more times. The chain carries TRBV29-1 and TRBJ2-3; D remains ambiguous. CDR1 and CDR2 (germline): SQVTM, ANQGSEA. This CDR3 spans 10 amino acids. Trimming left V 4 bases short and J 1 base short, with 0 bases between. The CDR3 reads CSVGTDTQYF. CDR3 nucleotides: TGCAGCGTTGGCACAGATACGCAGTATTTT.

This clonotype was seen repeatedly, ten times or more. The chain uses TRBV5-1 and TRBJ1-4; perhaps TRBD1 as D (5 bases). Between the trimmed V and J ends, which lost 2 bases and 7 bases, there was a span of 15 bases. The CDR3 length is 15 residues. CDR1 and CDR2 from the germline V gene are SGHRS and YFSETQ. The CDR3 protein is CASSLQAGFGEKLFF. As DNA, the CDR3 is TGCGCCAGCAGCTTACAGGCCGGGTTCGGTGAAAAACTGTTTTTT.

V gene TRBV7-2 combines with J gene TRBJ2-1, with TRBD2 identical over 7 bases. From germline, CDR1 is SGHTA and CDR2 FQGNSA. The CDR3 has 14 amino acids. V lost 4 bases and J lost 5; bases outside the gene matches: 5. CDR3 DNA sequence: TGTGCCAGCAGCTGGAGCGGGGCCCACAATGAGCAGTTCTTC. It encodes CASSWSGAHNEQFF.

This clonotype was counted at least ten times. V usage is TRBV2 and J usage is TRBJ2-3; D not certain. The CDR3 is made up of 12 amino acids. Germline V gene data show CDR1 as SNHLY and CDR2 as FYNNEI. V lost 2 bases to trimming and J lost 6 bases, with 6 bases between them. CDR3: CASSEKVDTQYF. The DNA of the CDR3 is TGTGCCAGCAGTGAAAAGGTGGATACGCAGTATTTT.

This clonotype came up many times. The CDR3 sequence: CACWGNTEAFF. The DNA for the CDR3 is TGTGCCTGCTGGGGTAACACTGAAGCTTTCTTT. The rearrangement joins TRBV6-5 to TRBJ1-1; no firm D call. V lost 11 bases and J lost 2, with 9 bases in between. Per the germline V gene, CDR1 is MNHEY and CDR2 is SVGAGI. The CDR3 is 11 amino acids.

This clonotype was counted ten times or more. The rearrangement uses TRBV4-2 and TRBJ2-3, with a tentative D call TRBD1 (7 bases). Germline lookup yields CDR1 LGHNA and CDR2 YNFKEQ. The CDR3 is 16 amino acids. V lost 3 bases, J lost 5 bases, and 18 bases lay in between. CDR3: CASSHSGGLLEDTQYF. The CDR3 DNA reads TGTGCCAGCAGCCACTCAGGGGGACTCTTAGAAGATACGCAGTATTTT.